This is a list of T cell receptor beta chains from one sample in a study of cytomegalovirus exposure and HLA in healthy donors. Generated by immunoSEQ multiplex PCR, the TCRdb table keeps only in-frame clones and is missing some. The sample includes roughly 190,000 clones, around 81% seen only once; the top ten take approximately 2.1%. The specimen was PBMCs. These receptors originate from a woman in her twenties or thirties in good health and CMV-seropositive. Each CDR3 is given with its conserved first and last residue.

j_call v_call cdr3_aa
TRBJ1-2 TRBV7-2 CASSLDPVTYGYTF
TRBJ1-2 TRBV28 CASSSSDKAYGYTF
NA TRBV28 CASTGSGSYYEQYF
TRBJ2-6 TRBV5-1 CASGLASGANVLTF
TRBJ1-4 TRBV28 CASSLTAEKLFF
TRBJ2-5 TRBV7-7 CASSLGAGRETQYF
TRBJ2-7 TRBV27 CASSFFPFGQGMYEQYF
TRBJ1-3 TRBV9 CASSVGDYTGNTIYF
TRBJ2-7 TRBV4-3 CASSQDTSGVYEQYF
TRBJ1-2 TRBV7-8 CASSPSDRGWDYGYTF
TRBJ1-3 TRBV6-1 CAVKGDGGNTIYF
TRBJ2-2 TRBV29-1 CSVGSGLPKTGELFF
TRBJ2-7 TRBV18 CASSPLGGGGGSYEQYF
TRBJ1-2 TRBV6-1 CASREGRWPPDYTF
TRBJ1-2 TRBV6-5 CASSPGQRYGYTF
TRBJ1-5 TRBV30 CAWSQGQKDQPQHF
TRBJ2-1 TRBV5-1 CASSLKHLSYNEQFF
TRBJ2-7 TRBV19 CASSMGDSVVYEQYF
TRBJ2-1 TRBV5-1 CASSSRGATYNEQFF
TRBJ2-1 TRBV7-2 CASSLVRDRGGNEQFF
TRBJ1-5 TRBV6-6 CASSYSGGISNQPQHF
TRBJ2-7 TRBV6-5 CASTALPDSYEQYF
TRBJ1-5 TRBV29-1 CSVETGVNQPQHF
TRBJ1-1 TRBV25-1 CASSDSSGATEAFF
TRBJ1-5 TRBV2 CASHRQAINQPQHF
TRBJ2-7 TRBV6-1 CASRQTGFSSYEQYF
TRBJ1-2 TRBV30 CAWSVARIYGYTF
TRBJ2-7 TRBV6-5 CASSYSGLYEQYF
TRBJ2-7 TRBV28 CASSLRRDRGIF
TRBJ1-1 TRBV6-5 CASSYRVNTEAFF
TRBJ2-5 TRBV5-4 CASSLEPGAETQYF
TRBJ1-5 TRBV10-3 CAISEGVINQPQHF
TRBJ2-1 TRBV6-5 CASSYSSGAEQFF
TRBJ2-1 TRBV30 CAWRVLGLGISSYNEQFF
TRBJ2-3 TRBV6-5 CASSYSGRDTQYF
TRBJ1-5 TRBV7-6 CASSLVGGPQHF
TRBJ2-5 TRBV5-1 CASSLETRQETQYF
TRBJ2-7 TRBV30 CAWVAANTYEQYF
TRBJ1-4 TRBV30 CAWSSGASGNEKLFF
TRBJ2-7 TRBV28 CASSRGGTPYEQYF
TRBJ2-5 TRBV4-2 CASSQDPGASQETQYF
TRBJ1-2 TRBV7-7 CASKAGTSVGYGYTF
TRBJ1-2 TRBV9 CASSMGQANYGYTF
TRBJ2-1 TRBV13 CASSYRQGANEQFF
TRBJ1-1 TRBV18 CASSPTGWMTEAFF
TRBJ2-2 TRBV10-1 CASSTFPGQGNTGELFF
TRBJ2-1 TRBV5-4 CASSTPGLDPNEQFF
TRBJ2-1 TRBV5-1 CASSLAGQGALNEQFF